This is a list of T cell receptor beta chains from one sample in a study of cytomegalovirus exposure and HLA in healthy donors. Libraries were prepared by immunoSEQ multiplex PCR; TCRdb keeps only in-frame clonotypes and omits some of them. The sample lists some 150,000 clones, over 60% occurring once. Source material: PBMCs. These receptors were collected from a man aged 35-49 years in good health and CMV-seropositive. The CDR3 runs from the conserved cysteine through the conserved F or W. A D gene is named only where the DNA matches it firmly.

d_gene: .
len: 13
v_gene: TRBV11-2
CDR3aa: CASSSGLGQPQHF

d_gene: TRBD2
len: 18
v_gene: TRBV7-8
CDR3aa: CASSSQRGLQSRTDTQYF

d_gene: .
len: 14
v_gene: TRBV19
CDR3aa: CASSIGGHEETQYF

d_gene: TRBD1
len: 16
v_gene: TRBV11-2
CDR3aa: CASSLVRDSITGELFF

d_gene: .
len: 14
v_gene: TRBV6-1
CDR3aa: CASSETGSVDGYTF

d_gene: .
len: 16
v_gene: TRBV5-6
CDR3aa: CASSLAQGRPGQPQHF

d_gene: TRBD1
len: 15
v_gene: TRBV5-1
CDR3aa: CASSLGGQGYYGYTF

d_gene: TRBD1
len: 15
v_gene: TRBV4-3
CDR3aa: CASSQDGDSSYEQYF

d_gene: TRBD1
len: 15
v_gene: TRBV5-4
CDR3aa: CASSSRGQGVYEQYF

d_gene: .
len: 14
v_gene: TRBV6-5
CDR3aa: CASREDKSNQPQHF

d_gene: .
len: 13
v_gene: TRBV28
CDR3aa: CASSDRQQETQYF

d_gene: TRBD1
len: 17
v_gene: TRBV15
CDR3aa: CATSLLPTGSGANVLTF

d_gene: .
len: 14
v_gene: TRBV19
CDR3aa: CASTPAGATDTQYF

d_gene: TRBD1
len: 15
v_gene: TRBV7-2
CDR3aa: CASSLKGQGYYEQYF

d_gene: .
len: 12
v_gene: TRBV2
CDR3aa: CASTGDTGELFF

d_gene: .
len: 17
v_gene: TRBV12-1
CDR3aa: CASSVGFTGETQETQYF

d_gene: TRBD2
len: 13
v_gene: TRBV19
CDR3aa: CASRRGTPDEQFF

d_gene: TRBD1
len: 14
v_gene: TRBV4-1
CDR3aa: CASSQALGTDEAFF

d_gene: TRBD1
len: 13
v_gene: TRBV4-1
CDR3aa: CASSPTGNEKLFF

d_gene: .
len: 14
v_gene: TRBV7-9
CDR3aa: CASSRAYSNQPQHF

d_gene: TRBD2
len: 16
v_gene: TRBV19
CDR3aa: CASSISLAGGYNEQFF

d_gene: .
len: 15
v_gene: TRBV10-3
CDR3aa: CAISELGSGFYEQYF

d_gene: .
len: 15
v_gene: TRBV15
CDR3aa: CATSRPEARAYEQYF

d_gene: TRBD1
len: 13
v_gene: TRBV7-2
CDR3aa: CASRQETGGEQYF

d_gene: .
len: 11
v_gene: TRBV6-6
CDR3aa: CASSVGYEQYF

d_gene: .
len: 15
v_gene: TRBV19
CDR3aa: CASNTLGQGLQPQHF

d_gene: .
len: 11
v_gene: TRBV28
CDR3aa: CASDSLGGYTF

d_gene: TRBD1
len: 15
v_gene: TRBV19
CDR3aa: CASSTQTGGRYEQYF

d_gene: TRBD1
len: 15
v_gene: TRBV6-1
CDR3aa: CASSDERGRGTEAFF

d_gene: TRBD2
len: 15
v_gene: TRBV4-3
CDR3aa: CASSPGGLAGETQYF

d_gene: TRBD2
len: 18
v_gene: TRBV7-8
CDR3aa: CASSLQLAGEVPSYEQYF

d_gene: .
len: 17
v_gene: TRBV18
CDR3aa: CASSPLALTGDAYEQYF

d_gene: .
len: 12
v_gene: TRBV14
CDR3aa: CASSQDPREQYF

d_gene: .
len: 12
v_gene: TRBV5-1
CDR3aa: CASSLDGGYYTF

d_gene: .
len: 16
v_gene: TRBV10-1
CDR3aa: CASSESRQQGGGSQYF

d_gene: .
len: 14
v_gene: TRBV18
CDR3aa: CASSLSSTNEKLFF

d_gene: .
len: 15
v_gene: TRBV6-1
CDR3aa: CASSNPGQASFEQYF

d_gene: .
len: 15
v_gene: TRBV5-1
CDR3aa: CASSLDEGSTDTQYF

d_gene: .
len: 14
v_gene: TRBV27
CDR3aa: CASRERGWTGTQYF

d_gene: TRBD2
len: 13
v_gene: TRBV29-1
CDR3aa: CSAGLAGAWEQYF

d_gene: TRBD1
len: 15
v_gene: TRBV5-4
CDR3aa: CASSLATGVQETQYF

d_gene: .
len: 15
v_gene: TRBV5-1
CDR3aa: CASSSTGTGANVLTF

d_gene: TRBD1
len: 16
v_gene: TRBV5-5
CDR3aa: CASSVYRGIGANVLTF

d_gene: .
len: 15
v_gene: TRBV15
CDR3aa: CATSREGENSYEQYF

d_gene: TRBD2
len: 18
v_gene: TRBV5-1
CDR3aa: CASTRGSLAGGGQETQYF

d_gene: .
len: 14
v_gene: TRBV7-7
CDR3aa: CASSLEGRRYEQYF